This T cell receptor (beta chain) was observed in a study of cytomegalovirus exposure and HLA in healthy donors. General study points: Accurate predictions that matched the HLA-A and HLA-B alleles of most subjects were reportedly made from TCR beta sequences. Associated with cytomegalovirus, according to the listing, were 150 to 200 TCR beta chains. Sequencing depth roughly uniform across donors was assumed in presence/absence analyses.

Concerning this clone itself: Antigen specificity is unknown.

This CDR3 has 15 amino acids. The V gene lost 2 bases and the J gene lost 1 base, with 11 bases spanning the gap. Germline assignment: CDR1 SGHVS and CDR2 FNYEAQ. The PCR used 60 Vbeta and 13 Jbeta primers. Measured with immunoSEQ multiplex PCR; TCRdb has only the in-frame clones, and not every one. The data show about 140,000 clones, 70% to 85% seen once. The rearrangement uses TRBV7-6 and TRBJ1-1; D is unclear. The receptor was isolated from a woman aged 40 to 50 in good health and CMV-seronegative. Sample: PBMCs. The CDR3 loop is CASSLLLAGNTEAFF. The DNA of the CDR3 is TGTGCCAGCAGCTTATTATTAGCGGGGAACACTGAAGCTTTCTTT.